Below, 2 T cell receptor beta chains from the same sample are listed, as sequenced in a study of cytomegalovirus exposure and HLA in healthy donors. Amplification used 60 Vbeta primers and 13 Jbeta primers. Some clones are missing from TCRdb's copy, which holds only in-frame ones; the method was immunoSEQ multiplex PCR. The table has 200,000 to 250,000 clones, around 64% seen once. The specimen was PBMCs. Receptors were obtained from a man between 40 and 49 years old in good health and CMV-seropositive.

This chain uses TRBV6-5 with TRBJ2-7; 8 bases match TRBD2. V was pared by 6 bases and J by 5 bases, with 9 bases of the junction left unmatched. Germline assignment: CDR1 MNHEY and CDR2 SVGAGI. The CDR3 is made up of 14 amino acids. CDR3 sequence (DNA): TGTGCCAGCAGGCGGGAACGGGGGGGAAACGAGCAGTACTTC. Protein: CASRRERGGNEQYF.

The gene calls are TRBV19 and TRBJ1-2; D may be TRBD1 (6 bases). CDR1 is LNHDA and CDR2 is SQIVND in the germline V gene (reference sequence). The CDR3 is 12 residues long. V dropped 4 bases and J dropped 6 bases, with 9 bases sitting between them. CDR3 residues: CASSNRVDGYTF. As DNA, the CDR3 is TGTGCCAGTAGTAACAGGGTGGATGGCTACACCTTC.